These 14 T cell receptor beta chains share one sample of origin, sequenced in a study of cytomegalovirus exposure and HLA in healthy donors. 13 Jbeta primers and 60 Vbeta primers were used for the PCR. Repertoires were generated with immunoSEQ multiplex PCR, while TCRdb's copy carries only in-frame clones and drops some. The sample lists roughly 200,000 clones; about nine tenths were seen once. Sample: PBMCs. These receptors all come from a boy between 2 and 10 years old in good health and CMV-seronegative.

V gene TRBV5-1 combines with J gene TRBJ1-4; D ambiguous. The V end lost 1 base, the J end lost 4 bases, and 11 bases lay between the germline ends. The CDR3 loop spans 15 amino acids. Germline V CDR1 and CDR2: SGHRS, YFSETQ. The CDR3 here is CASSLTRGSNEKLFF. The CDR3 DNA follows: TGCGCCAGCAGCTTGACCCGGGGAAGTAATGAAAAACTGTTTTTT.

The CDR3 DNA is TGTGCCAGCAGTGCACGAGGGGACAACACAGATACGCAGTATTTT. Translated: CASSARGDNTDTQYF. The rearrangement uses TRBV27 and TRBJ2-3, with D maybe TRBD1 (6 bases). CDR3 length: 15 amino acids. From germline, CDR1 is MNHEY and CDR2 SMNVEV (reference sequence). Trimming removed 5 bases from V and 2 bases from J, with 14 bases in between.

This clone occurred once. The chain has TRBV7-2 and TRBJ1-2, with D unclear. CDR1 and CDR2 from the germline V gene are SGHTA and FQGNSA. The CDR3 spans 13 residues. Between the trimmed V and J ends, which lost 2 bases and 4 bases, there was a span of 8 bases. The CDR3 sequence is CASSLRQVYGYTF. CDR3 bases: TGTGCCAGCAGCTTAAGGCAGGTCTATGGCTACACCTTC.

The chain carries TRBV29-1 and TRBJ2-7; D unresolved. Germline CDR1 reads SQVTM; CDR2 reads ANQGSEA. The CDR3 is 12 residues long. V was pared by 4 bases and J by 1 base, with 8 bases between. Here the CDR3 reads CSVVGLSYEQYF. The CDR3 DNA sequence: TGCAGCGTTGTCGGTCTGTCCTACGAGCAGTACTTC.

This chain links TRBV27 with TRBJ2-1; possible D gene TRBD2, 7 bases. Germline V gives CDR1 MNHEY, CDR2 SMNVEV (reference sequence). This CDR3 has 15 amino acids. With 6 bases removed from V and 4 bases from J, the gap between germline ends came to 16 bases. CDR3 DNA sequence: TGTGCCAGCAGCCTGGGGGGGGCGGCTTACAATGAGCAGTTCTTC. This gives the protein CASSLGGAAYNEQFF.

V gene TRBV29-1 combines with J gene TRBJ2-3; 8 bases line up with TRBD1. V gave up 4 bases and J gave up 4 bases; unmatched junction bases: 1. The CDR3 loop spans 12 amino acids. Germline V gene lookup returns CDR1 SQVTM and CDR2 ANQGSEA. CDR3 in DNA: TGCAGCGTTGGGACAGGGTCAGATACGCAGTATTTT. This gives the protein CSVGTGSDTQYF.

CDR3 in DNA: TGTGCCAGCAGCTTGGGCGGGGGACTTAACTATGGCTACACCTTC. Its translation: CASSLGGGLNYGYTF. The chain employs TRBV5-4 and TRBJ1-2; D is possibly TRBD1 (5 bases). Trimming stripped 0 bases from V and 1 base from J, with 10 bases between. Germline-derived CDR1 and CDR2 are SGHNT and YYREEE (reference sequence). This CDR3 spans 15 amino acids. The full variable domain, with the rest looked up from reference TRBV5-4 and TRBJ1-2, is ETGVTQSPTHLIKTRGQQVTLRCSSQSGHNTVSWYQQALGQGPQFIFQYYREEENGRGNFPPRFSGLQFPNYSSELNVNALELDDSALYLCASSLGGGLNYGYTFGSGTRLTVV.

The chain recombines TRBV28 with TRBJ1-4, with 10 bases aligning to TRBD1. V trimming: 4 bases; J trimming: 8 bases; junction bases outside the gene matches: 7. Germline CDR1 reads MDHEN; CDR2 reads SYDVKM. The CDR3 has 15 residues. CDR3 DNA sequence: TGTGCCAGCAGTTACCCCGGGACAGGGGAGGAAAAACTGTTTTTT. Translation: CASSYPGTGEEKLFF.

Only one count was recorded for this clone. This chain uses TRBV27 with TRBJ2-7; a possible D gene is TRBD1 (5 bases). This CDR3 has 15 amino acids. V gave up 0 bases and J gave up 0 bases, with 9 bases separating them. Germline CDR1 and CDR2: MNHEY and SMNVEV (reference sequence). The DNA for the CDR3 is TGTGCCAGCAGTTTATCCCGACAGAGCTCCTACGAGCAGTACTTC. As protein: CASSLSRQSSYEQYF.

The chain employs TRBV9 and TRBJ2-1, with D possibly TRBD2 on 6 matching bases. V was trimmed by 2 bases and J by 3 bases, leaving 18 bases between them. In germline, CDR1 is SGDLS, CDR2 YYNGEE. This CDR3 is 17 amino acids long. CDR3 coding DNA: TGTGCCAGCAGCGTGGGGCGGGACCCATGGCTCTACAATGAGCAGTTCTTC. Translation: CASSVGRDPWLYNEQFF.

The chain is built from TRBV6-5 and TRBJ2-1; D is perhaps TRBD1 (5 bases). V lost 0 bases and J 6 bases, leaving 15 bases between the germline ends. CDR1 MNHEY and CDR2 SVGAGI come from the germline V gene. This CDR3 contains 16 residues. The CDR3 loop reads CASSYSGLATANEQFF. The CDR3 region has the DNA TGTGCCAGCAGTTACTCTGGCCTTGCGACAGCCAATGAGCAGTTCTTC.

The J gene is TRBJ2-5, the V gene TRBV4-1; TRBD1 aligns across 7 bases. CDR3 size: 14 residues. Trimming cost V 0 bases and J 4 bases; bases outside gene matches: 2. The germline CDR1 and CDR2 sequences are MGHRA and YSYEKL. The CDR3 DNA reads TGCGCCAGCAGCCAAGACGCAGGGGGAGAGACCCAGTACTTC. Translated: CASSQDAGGETQYF.

This clone came up once. The V gene is TRBV2, the J gene TRBJ2-3; 8 bases map to TRBD2. V lost 11 bases and J lost 1; bases outside the gene matches: 14. Germline CDR1 is SNHLY and CDR2 is FYNNEI. The CDR3 has 16 residues. The CDR3 loop reads CAEEPNSGGRTDTQYF. CDR3 DNA: TGTGCCGAGGAGCCCAACAGCGGGGGCCGCACAGATACGCAGTATTTT.

This chain links TRBV14 with TRBJ2-7; TRBD2 aligns across 13 bases. The germline V gene has CDR1 SGHDN and CDR2 FVKESK. Trimming removed 5 bases from V and 0 bases from J; junction bases left unmatched: 4. CDR3 size: 16 residues. CDR3 in amino acids: CASSLLAGGPSYEQYF. For the CDR3, the DNA is TGTGCCAGCAGCTTACTAGCGGGGGGGCCCTCCTACGAGCAGTACTTC. Filled out from reference TRBV14 and TRBJ2-7, the complete variable domain reads EAGVTQFPSHSVIEKGQTVTLRCDPISGHDNLYWYRRVMGKEIKFLLHFVKESKQDESGMPNNRFLAERTGGTYSTLKVQPAELEDSGVYFCASSLLAGGPSYEQYFGPGTRLTVT.